The source of this T cell receptor beta chain is a study of cytomegalovirus exposure and HLA in healthy donors. With respect to this clone: Its target is unknown. At one end the junction does not follow the germline gene, possibly because of a read error.

Study outcomes and limitations: Confirmation in vitro established that a few CMV-associated chains were specific for CMV antigens. Reportedly, diagnosis of cytomegalovirus status by the classifier showed high specificity and sensitivity.

Germline V gene data show CDR1 as MNHEY and CDR2 as SMNVEV (reference sequence). The CDR3 loop spans 13 amino acids. Sequencing was performed with immunoSEQ multiplex PCR; in TCRdb, only in-frame clones are kept and a portion is missing. This sample has roughly 260,000 clones, with about 86% found just once. The donors were part of the approximately 130-subject validation cohort, which stood apart from the roughly 640-subject first cohort. The receptor was derived from a man between 18 and 29 years old in good health and CMV-seronegative. Sequencing input: PBMCs. The chain joins TRBV27 to TRBJ2-7, with D maybe TRBD1 (6 bases). CDR3 loop: CASGFTGNYEQYF. CDR3 DNA: TGTGCCAGCGGTTTCACAGGGAACTACGAGCAGTACTTC.